A single sample gave rise to the 22 T cell receptor beta chains below, sequenced in a study of cytomegalovirus exposure and HLA in healthy donors. A multiplex PCR was run with 60 Vbeta primers and 13 Jbeta primers. Data came from immunoSEQ multiplex PCR; TCRdb stores just in-frame clones and leaves some out. The repertoire consists of 110,000 to 150,000 clones, with approximately 81% occurring once and the leading ten covering roughly 2.5%. The specimen was PBMCs. The receptor set was obtained from a boy aged 2 to 10 in good health and CMV-seronegative.

The chain links TRBV28 to TRBJ2-7; D is ambiguous. The V end was cut by 2 bases, the J end by 2 bases, with 7 bases between. Germline-derived CDR1 and CDR2 are MDHEN and SYDVKM. The CDR3 sequence is 13 residues long. The CDR3 protein is CASSLHPAYEQYF. In nucleotides, the CDR3 is TGTGCCAGCAGTTTACACCCAGCCTACGAGCAGTACTTC.

The rearrangement joins TRBV4-2 to TRBJ2-7; D is possibly TRBD1 (5 bases). CDR1 and CDR2 (germline): LGHNA, YNFKEQ. There are 16 residues in the CDR3. Trimming stripped 1 base from V and 0 bases from J, with 13 bases between. CDR3 in DNA: TGTGCCAGCAGCCAAGTCCTGGGGCTGAGCTCCTACGAGCAGTACTTC. It specifies CASSQVLGLSSYEQYF.

This chain uses TRBV19 with TRBJ2-2; 7 bases match TRBD1. Looked up from germline, CDR1 is LNHDA and CDR2 is SQIVND (reference sequence). The CDR3 totals 16 residues. Trimming cost V 7 bases and J 4 bases; bases outside gene matches: 12. CDR3: CASKVFQGVGTGELFF. The CDR3 nucleotides are TGTGCCAGTAAGGTGTTTCAGGGGGTAGGCACCGGGGAGCTGTTTTTT.

V and J are TRBV25-1 and TRBJ2-1; the match to TRBD2 covers 8 bases. The J segment lost 4 bases and the V segment lost 3 bases, leaving 11 bases of the junction unmatched. CDR1 MGHDK and CDR2 SYGVNS come from the germline V gene. The CDR3 runs to 17 residues. CDR3 protein: CASSETLSGELYNEQFF. The CDR3 nucleotides are TGTGCCAGCAGTGAGACACTTAGCGGGGAGCTTTACAATGAGCAGTTCTTC.

The CDR3 nucleotides read TGTGCCAGCAGTTACCGACGGGGACAGAGTCCTTACACCTTC. This gives the protein CASSYRRGQSPYTF. The V call is TRBV6-5, the J call TRBJ1-2, with 7 nucleotides matching TRBD1. Germline values: CDR1 MNHEY, CDR2 SVGAGI. The CDR3 has 14 residues. The trim removed 2 bases at V and 11 bases at J, leaving 11 bases unmatched.

V and J are TRBV28 and TRBJ2-2; tentatively, D is TRBD1 (5 bases). Germline V CDR1 and CDR2: MDHEN, SYDVKM. The CDR3 is 12 residues long. The ends were cut back, 2 bases at V and 10 bases at J, with 8 bases in the middle. The CDR3 nucleotides are TGTGCCAGCAGTTTAGCAGGGATGGAGCTGTTTTTT. This translates into CASSLAGMELFF.

The J gene is TRBJ2-4, the V gene TRBV4-2, with D unclear. The CDR3 contains 16 residues. Germline CDR1 is LGHNA and CDR2 is YNFKEQ. Between the trimmed V and J ends, which lost 0 bases and 0 bases, there was a span of 9 bases. CDR3 sequence: CASSQERSIAKNIQYF. The CDR3 DNA sequence: TGTGCCAGCAGCCAAGAGCGAAGTATAGCCAAAAACATTCAGTACTTC.

This clone was counted once. The CDR3 loop reads CASSPTLPQGGTDTQYF. The CDR3 nucleotides read TGTGCCAGCAGCCCCACACTTCCGCAGGGAGGAACAGATACGCAGTATTTT. This chain links TRBV13 with TRBJ2-3, with D perhaps matching TRBD2 (6 bases). Trimming removed 5 bases at V and 3 bases at J, with 21 bases between. Germline V gene lookup returns CDR1 PRHDT and CDR2 FYEKMQ (reference sequence). The CDR3 covers 17 residues.

The CDR3 region is CASTLLAGGYNEQFF. The CDR3 region has the DNA TGTGCCAGCACCTTACTAGCGGGAGGGTACAATGAGCAGTTCTTC. The chain couples TRBV6-1 to TRBJ2-1; 13 bases line up with TRBD2. Germline CDR1 and CDR2: MNHNS and SASEGT. The CDR3 covers 15 residues. V shed 7 bases, J shed 4 bases, and the junction held 4 bases outside the gene matches.

The chain links TRBV19 to TRBJ1-2, with D perhaps TRBD1 (5 bases). CDR1 and CDR2 (germline): LNHDA, SQIVND (reference sequence). The CDR3 runs 16 residues. Trimming left V 2 bases short and J 4 bases short, with 17 bases between. Here the CDR3 DNA reads TGTGCCAGTAGTATAACCCTACAGACAGCGTCCTATGGCTACACCTTC. Translation: CASSITLQTASYGYTF.

This clone was seen more than once but under ten times. The chain links TRBV5-1 to TRBJ2-7; TRBD2 matches 14 bases. V was clipped by 4 bases and J by 3 bases; unmatched bases: 6. Germline V gene sequence: CDR1 SGHRS, CDR2 YFSETQ. The CDR3 is made up of 16 amino acids. CDR3 in DNA: TGCGCCAGCAGCCTACCGGGGACTAGCGGGAGCTACGAGCAGTACTTC. Its protein product is CASSLPGTSGSYEQYF.

The chain is built from TRBV5-1 and TRBJ2-5; D is uncertain. TRBJ2-7 explains the end of the DNA better; the J call may be wrong. The CDR3 runs to 14 residues. Germline CDR1 SGHRS, CDR2 YFSETQ. Here the CDR3 reads CASSLPDEAYEQYF. CDR3 nucleotide sequence: TGCGCCAGCAGCTTGCCAGACGAGGCCTACGAGCAGTACTTC.

The rearrangement joins TRBV7-6 to TRBJ2-1; 9 nucleotides line up with TRBD1. The J segment lost 12 bases and the V segment lost 5 bases, leaving 14 bases of the junction unmatched. CDR1 is SGHVS and CDR2 is FNYEAQ in the germline V gene. The CDR3 loop spans 15 amino acids. CDR3 DNA sequence: TGTGCCAGCAGCCAAGGACTGACAACAGGGGGCGGGCAGTTCTTC. The encoded protein is CASSQGLTTGGGQFF.

For this clone: The same CDR3 arises from other DNA sequences in this sample as well. CDR3 residues: CASSSGGQGRLNYGYTF. DNA of the CDR3: TGTGCCAGCAGTTCGGGGGGTCAGGGGAGGTTGAACTATGGCTACACCTTC. V gene TRBV28 combines with J gene TRBJ1-2, with TRBD1 as a possible D gene (6 bases). From germline, CDR1 is MDHEN and CDR2 SYDVKM. Trimming cost V 4 bases and J 2 bases, with 20 bases left between them. There are 17 residues in the CDR3.

Turning to this clone: Since a far larger clone is one base different, this is likely a read error. The sample holds other DNA sequences that translate to the same CDR3. V is TRBV5-4 and J is TRBJ1-1, with D possibly TRBD1 on 6 matching bases. This CDR3 spans 15 amino acids. The V gene's germline CDR1 is SGHNT and CDR2 YYREEE (reference sequence). The CDR3 here is CASSLRETGNTEAFF. The CDR3 DNA reads TGCGCCAGCAGCTTAAGGGAGACAGGGAACACTGAAGCTTTCTTT.

The rearrangement joins TRBV7-8 to TRBJ1-3, with D uncertain. Trimming removed 2 bases from V and 8 bases from J, with 16 bases in between. CDR3 length: 15 residues. Per germline, CDR1 SGHVS and CDR2 FQNEAQ. CDR3 sequence (DNA): TGTGCCAGCAGCTTAATTTTCTTCGGGGTAGACACCATATATTTT. Encoded protein: CASSLIFFGVDTIYF.

The chain uses TRBV28 and TRBJ2-7; a possible D gene is TRBD2 (5 bases). Per the germline V gene, CDR1 is MDHEN and CDR2 is SYDVKM. The CDR3 totals 14 residues. Trimming cost V 7 bases and J 2 bases, with 15 bases left between them. CDR3 sequence reads: CASKGASGTYEQYF. The DNA of the CDR3 is TGTGCCAGCAAGGGAGCAAGCGGAACCTACGAGCAGTACTTC.

The V call is TRBV5-1, the J call TRBJ1-2; no reliable D call. This CDR3 is built from 13 residues. V shed 2 bases and J shed 4 bases, with 9 bases lying between them. Germline-derived CDR1 and CDR2 are SGHRS and YFSETQ. CDR3 residues: CASSLGGSYGYTF. The DNA of the CDR3 is TGCGCCAGCAGCTTAGGCGGAAGCTATGGCTACACCTTC.

The chain uses TRBV18 and TRBJ1-5; tentatively, D is TRBD1 (5 bases). CDR3 length: 15 amino acids. CDR1 KGHSH and CDR2 LQKENI come from the germline V gene. Trimming left V 4 bases short and J 7 bases short, with 17 bases between. The CDR3 bases are TGTGCCAGCTCACTCGGGCAGGGCGGAAGCCAGCCCCAGCATTTT. This translates into CASSLGQGGSQPQHF.

This rearrangement joins TRBV30 to TRBJ1-2; D is possibly TRBD1 (5 bases). CDR1 and CDR2 (germline): GTSNPN, SVGIG (reference sequence). Trimming removed 0 bases at V and 5 bases at J, with 7 bases between. The CDR3 length is 12 residues. The CDR3 reads CAWSVGGYGYTF. The CDR3 nucleotides are TGTGCCTGGAGTGTTGGGGGGTATGGCTACACCTTC.

This clone was detected a few times. The V and J genes are TRBV5-1 and TRBJ1-3, with D perhaps matching TRBD1 (5 bases). Germline lookup yields CDR1 SGHRS and CDR2 YFSETQ. V lost 0 bases to trimming and J lost 3 bases, with 7 bases between them. This CDR3 has 14 amino acids. CDR3 in DNA: TGCGCCAGCAGCTTGGCAGGGTATGGAAACACCATATATTTT. Translating it yields CASSLAGYGNTIYF.

CDR3 sequence: CASSVAGTGNTGELFF. The CDR3 region has the DNA TGTGCCAGCAGTGTCGCCGGGACAGGCAACACCGGGGAGCTGTTTTTT. The gene calls are TRBV2 and TRBJ2-2, with 8 bases aligning to TRBD1. In germline, CDR1 is SNHLY, CDR2 FYNNEI. V lost 4 bases, J lost 2 bases, and 6 bases stayed unmatched. This CDR3 spans 16 amino acids.